This T cell receptor beta chain was captured by sequencing in a study of T cell responses to AZD1222 COVID-19 vaccine. Overall study findings and caveats: In all cases, repertoires were sampled only after the peak T cell response. Close to half of all spike-specific TCRs reportedly target regions of the variants that are unmutated.

Profiling relied on immunoSEQ multiplex PCR, and the TCRdb table lists in-frame clones only, not all of them. This table has around 120,000 clones, roughly 90% appearing once. This CDR3 has 17 amino acids. V gave up 5 bases and J gave up 0 bases; unmatched junction bases: 10. Germline-derived CDR1 and CDR2 are MNHEY and SVGEGT. Concerning this clone itself: As yet, its antigen is unknown.

The material was peripheral blood, obtained on day 0 of AZD1222 vaccination. The TCR originated in an adult in good health. The gene calls are TRBV6-2 or TRBV6-3 and TRBJ2-7, with TRBD1 matching over 10 bases. DNA for the CDR3: TGTGCCAGCAGTGACCCGGGACAGGGGCCTTCCTCCTACGAGCAGTACTTC. It encodes CASSDPGQGPSSYEQYF.